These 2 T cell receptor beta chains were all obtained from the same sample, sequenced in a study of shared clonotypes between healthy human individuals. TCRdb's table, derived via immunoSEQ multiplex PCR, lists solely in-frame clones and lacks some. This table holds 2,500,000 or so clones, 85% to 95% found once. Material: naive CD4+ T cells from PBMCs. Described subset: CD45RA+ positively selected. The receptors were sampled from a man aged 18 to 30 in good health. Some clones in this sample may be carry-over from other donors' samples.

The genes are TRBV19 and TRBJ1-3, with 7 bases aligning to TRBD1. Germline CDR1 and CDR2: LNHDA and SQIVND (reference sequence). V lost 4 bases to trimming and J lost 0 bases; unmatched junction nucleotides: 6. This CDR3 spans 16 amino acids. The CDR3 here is CASSNGQAISGNTIYF. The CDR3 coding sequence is TGTGCCAGTAGTAACGGACAGGCAATCTCTGGAAACACCATATATTTT.

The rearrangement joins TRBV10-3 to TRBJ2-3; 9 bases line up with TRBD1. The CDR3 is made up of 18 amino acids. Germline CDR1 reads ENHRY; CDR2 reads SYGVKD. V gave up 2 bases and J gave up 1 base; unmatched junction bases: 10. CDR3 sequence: CAISERRRTGVGTDTQYF. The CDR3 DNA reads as TGTGCCATCAGTGAGAGAAGGAGGACAGGGGTCGGCACAGATACGCAGTATTTT.